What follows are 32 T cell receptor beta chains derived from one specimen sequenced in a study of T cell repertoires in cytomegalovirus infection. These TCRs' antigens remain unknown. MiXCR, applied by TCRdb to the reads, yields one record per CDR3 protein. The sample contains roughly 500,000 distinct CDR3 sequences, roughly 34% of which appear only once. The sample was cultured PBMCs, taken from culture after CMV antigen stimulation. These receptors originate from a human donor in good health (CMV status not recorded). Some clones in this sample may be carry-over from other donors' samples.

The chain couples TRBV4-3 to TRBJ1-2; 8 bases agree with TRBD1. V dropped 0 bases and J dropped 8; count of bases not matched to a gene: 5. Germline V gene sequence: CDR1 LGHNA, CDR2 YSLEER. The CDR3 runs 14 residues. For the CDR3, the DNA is TGCGCCAGCAGCCAAGAGACAGGGGCAACGGGCTACACCTTC. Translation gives CASSQETGATGYTF.

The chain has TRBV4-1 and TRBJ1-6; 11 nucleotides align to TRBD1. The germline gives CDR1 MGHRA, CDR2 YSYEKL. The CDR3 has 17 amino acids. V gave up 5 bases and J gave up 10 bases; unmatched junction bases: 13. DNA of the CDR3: TGCGCCAGCAGCGTACCGGGACAGGGGGTTGTTGGGTCACCCCTCCACTTT. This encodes CASSVPGQGVVGSPLHF.

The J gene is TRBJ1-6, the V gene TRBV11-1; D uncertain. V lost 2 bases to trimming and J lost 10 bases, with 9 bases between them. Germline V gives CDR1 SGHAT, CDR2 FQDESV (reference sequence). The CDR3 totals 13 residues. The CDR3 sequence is CASSLSQGSPLHF. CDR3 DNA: TGTGCCAGCAGCTTATCGCAAGGCTCACCCCTCCACTTT.

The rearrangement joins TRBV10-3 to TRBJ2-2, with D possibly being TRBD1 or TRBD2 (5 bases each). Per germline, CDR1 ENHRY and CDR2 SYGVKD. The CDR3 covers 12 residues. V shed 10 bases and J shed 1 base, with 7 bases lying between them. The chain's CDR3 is CATGRNTGELFF. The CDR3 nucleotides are TGTGCCACAGGGAGGAACACCGGGGAGCTGTTTTTT.

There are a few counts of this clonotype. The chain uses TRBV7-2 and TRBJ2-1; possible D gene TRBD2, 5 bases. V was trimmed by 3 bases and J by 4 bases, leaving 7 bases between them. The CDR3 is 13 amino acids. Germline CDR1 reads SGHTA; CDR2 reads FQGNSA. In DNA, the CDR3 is TGTGCCAGCAGCTTCGGAGGTTACAATGAGCAGTTCTTC. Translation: CASSFGGYNEQFF. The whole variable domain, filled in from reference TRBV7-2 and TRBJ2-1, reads GAGVSQSPSNKVTEKGKDVELRCDPISGHTALYWYRQSLGQGLEFLIYFQGNSAPDKSGLPSDRFSAERTGGSVSTLTIQRTQQEDSAVYLCASSFGGYNEQFFGPGTRLTVL.

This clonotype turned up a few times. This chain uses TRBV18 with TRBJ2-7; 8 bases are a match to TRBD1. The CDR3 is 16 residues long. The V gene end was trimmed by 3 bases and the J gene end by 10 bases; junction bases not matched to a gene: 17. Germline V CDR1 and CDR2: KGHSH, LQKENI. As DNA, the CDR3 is TGTGCCAGCTCACCCTACCCCTGGACAGGGAATGTGATACAGTACTTC. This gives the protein CASSPYPWTGNVIQYF.

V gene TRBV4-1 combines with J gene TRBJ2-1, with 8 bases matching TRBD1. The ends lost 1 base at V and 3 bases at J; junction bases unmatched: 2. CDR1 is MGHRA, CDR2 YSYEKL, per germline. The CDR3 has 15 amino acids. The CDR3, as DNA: TGCGCCAGCAGCCAAGGACAGGGGCGCTACAATGAGCAGTTCTTC. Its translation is CASSQGQGRYNEQFF.

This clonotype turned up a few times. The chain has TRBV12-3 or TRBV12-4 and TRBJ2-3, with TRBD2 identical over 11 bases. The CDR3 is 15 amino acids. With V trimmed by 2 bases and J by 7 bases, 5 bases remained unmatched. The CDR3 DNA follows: TGTGCCAGCAGTTTAACGACTAGCGGGACTCATACGCAGTATTTT. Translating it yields CASSLTTSGTHTQYF.

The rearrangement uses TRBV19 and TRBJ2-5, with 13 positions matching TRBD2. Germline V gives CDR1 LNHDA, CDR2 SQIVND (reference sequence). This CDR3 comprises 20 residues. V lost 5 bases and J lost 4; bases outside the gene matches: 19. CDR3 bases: TGTGCCAGTAGTTTCCGCTTGGGACTAGCGGGAAAAGAGAATGGAGAGACCCAGTACTTC. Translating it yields CASSFRLGLAGKENGETQYF.

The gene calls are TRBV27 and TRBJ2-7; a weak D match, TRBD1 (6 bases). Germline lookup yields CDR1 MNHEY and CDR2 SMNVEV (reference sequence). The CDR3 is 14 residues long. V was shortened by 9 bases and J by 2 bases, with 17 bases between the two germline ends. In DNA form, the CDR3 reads TGTGCCAGTGCGAGACAGGTTGGCCCCTACGAGCAGTACTTC. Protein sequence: CASARQVGPYEQYF.

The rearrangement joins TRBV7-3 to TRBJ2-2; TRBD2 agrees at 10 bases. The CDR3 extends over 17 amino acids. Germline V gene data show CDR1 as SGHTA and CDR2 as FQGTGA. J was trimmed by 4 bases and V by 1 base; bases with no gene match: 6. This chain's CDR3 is CASSLNSGRASTGELFF. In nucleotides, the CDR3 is TGTGCCAGCAGCTTAAACAGCGGGAGGGCAAGCACCGGGGAGCTGTTTTTT.

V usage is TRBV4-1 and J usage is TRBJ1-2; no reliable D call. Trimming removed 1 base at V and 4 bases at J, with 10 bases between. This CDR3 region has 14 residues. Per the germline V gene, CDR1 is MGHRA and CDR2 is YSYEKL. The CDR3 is CASSQVQDTYGYTF. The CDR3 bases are TGCGCCAGCAGCCAAGTGCAAGATACCTATGGCTACACCTTC.

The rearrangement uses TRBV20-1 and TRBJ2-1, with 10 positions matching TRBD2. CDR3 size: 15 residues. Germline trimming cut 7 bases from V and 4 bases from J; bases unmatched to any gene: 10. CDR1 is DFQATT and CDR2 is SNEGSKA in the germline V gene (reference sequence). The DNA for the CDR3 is TGCAGTGTTAATAAACTAGCGGGGCGATACAATGAGCAGTTCTTC. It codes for CSVNKLAGRYNEQFF.

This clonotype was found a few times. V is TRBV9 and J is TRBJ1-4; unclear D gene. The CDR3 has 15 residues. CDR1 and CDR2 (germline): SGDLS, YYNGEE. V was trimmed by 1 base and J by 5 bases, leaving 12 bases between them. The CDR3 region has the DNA TGTGCCAGCAGCGTAAACGCCGATTACAATGAAAAACTGTTTTTT. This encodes CASSVNADYNEKLFF.

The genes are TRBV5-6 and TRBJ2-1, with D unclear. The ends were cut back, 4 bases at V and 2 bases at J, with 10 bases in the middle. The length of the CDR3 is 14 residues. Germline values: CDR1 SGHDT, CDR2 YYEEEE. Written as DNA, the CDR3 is TGTGCCAGCAGCATGGGCCGGACCTACAATGAGCAGTTCTTC. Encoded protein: CASSMGRTYNEQFF.

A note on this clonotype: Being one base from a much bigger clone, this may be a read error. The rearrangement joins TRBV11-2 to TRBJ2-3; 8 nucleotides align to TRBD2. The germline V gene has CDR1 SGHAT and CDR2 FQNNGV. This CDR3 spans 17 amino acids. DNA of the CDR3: TGTGCCAGCAGCATCGGGAGGGCAATTCCAAGCACAGATACGCAGTGTTTT. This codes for CASSIGRAIPSTDTQCF.

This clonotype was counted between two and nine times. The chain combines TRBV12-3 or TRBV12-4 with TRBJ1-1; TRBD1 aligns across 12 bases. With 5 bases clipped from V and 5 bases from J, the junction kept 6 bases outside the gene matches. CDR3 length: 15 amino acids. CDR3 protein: CASSTGQGARTEAFF. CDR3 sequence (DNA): TGTGCCAGCAGTACGGGACAGGGGGCGCGGACTGAAGCTTTCTTT.

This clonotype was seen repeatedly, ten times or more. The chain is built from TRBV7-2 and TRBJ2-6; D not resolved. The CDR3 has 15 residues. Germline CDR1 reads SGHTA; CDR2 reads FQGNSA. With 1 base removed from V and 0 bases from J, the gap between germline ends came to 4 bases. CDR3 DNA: TGTGCCAGCAGCTTAGACCTCTCTGGGGCCAACGTCCTGACTTTC. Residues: CASSLDLSGANVLTF.

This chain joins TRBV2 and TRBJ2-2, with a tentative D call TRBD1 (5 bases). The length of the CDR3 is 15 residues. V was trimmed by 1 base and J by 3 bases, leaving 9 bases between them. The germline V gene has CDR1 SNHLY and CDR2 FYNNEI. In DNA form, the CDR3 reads TGTGCCAGCAGTGAAGAAAGGGGTTACACCGGGGAGCTGTTTTTT. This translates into CASSEERGYTGELFF.

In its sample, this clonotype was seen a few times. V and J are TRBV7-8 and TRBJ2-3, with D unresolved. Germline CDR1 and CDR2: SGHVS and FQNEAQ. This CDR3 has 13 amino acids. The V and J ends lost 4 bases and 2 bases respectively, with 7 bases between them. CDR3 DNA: TGTGCCAGCAGCTCAGACAACACAGATACGCAGTATTTT. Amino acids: CASSSDNTDTQYF.

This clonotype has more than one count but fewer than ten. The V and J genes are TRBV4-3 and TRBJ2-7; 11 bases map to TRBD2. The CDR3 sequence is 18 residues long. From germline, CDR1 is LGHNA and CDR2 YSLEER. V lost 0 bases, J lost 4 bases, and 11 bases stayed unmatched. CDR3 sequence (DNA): TGCGCCAGCAGCCAAGAAACCCCTACGGGACTAGCGGATTACGAGCAGTACTTC. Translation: CASSQETPTGLADYEQYF.

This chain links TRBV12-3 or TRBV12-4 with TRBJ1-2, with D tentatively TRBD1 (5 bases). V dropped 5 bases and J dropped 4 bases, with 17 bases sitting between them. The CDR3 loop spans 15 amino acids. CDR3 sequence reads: CASSPGTLVVYGYTF. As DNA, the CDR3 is TGTGCCAGCAGTCCTGGGACTTTGGTGGTCTATGGCTACACCTTC.

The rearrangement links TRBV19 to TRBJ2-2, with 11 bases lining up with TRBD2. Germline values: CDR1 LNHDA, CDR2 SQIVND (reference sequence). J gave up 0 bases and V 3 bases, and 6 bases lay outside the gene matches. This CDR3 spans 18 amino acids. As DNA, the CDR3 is TGTGCCAGTAGTATTGGTCTAGCGGGAGGTTCGAACACCGGGGAGCTGTTTTTT. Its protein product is CASSIGLAGGSNTGELFF.

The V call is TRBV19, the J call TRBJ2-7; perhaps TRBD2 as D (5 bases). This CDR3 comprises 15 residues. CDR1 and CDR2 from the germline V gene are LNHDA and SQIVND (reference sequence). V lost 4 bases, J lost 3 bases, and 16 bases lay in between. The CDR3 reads CASSTLASRGYEQYF. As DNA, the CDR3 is TGTGCCAGTAGTACCCTCGCCTCCCGGGGCTACGAGCAGTACTTC. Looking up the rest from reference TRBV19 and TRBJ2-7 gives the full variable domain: DGGITQSPKYLFRKEGQNVTLSCEQNLNHDAMYWYRQDPGQGLRLIYYSQIVNDFQKGDIAEGYSVSREKKESFPLTVTSAQKNPTAFYLCASSTLASRGYEQYFGPGTRLTVT.

In DNA, the CDR3 is TGTGCCAGCAGTTTTCCTTCTGGGGGCCTCTCCTACGAGCAGTACTTC. Its protein product is CASSFPSGGLSYEQYF. This sequence joins TRBV28 and TRBJ2-7; tentative D call: TRBD1 (6 bases). The CDR3 totals 16 residues. CDR1 and CDR2 (germline): MDHEN, SYDVKM. Trimming cost V 3 bases and J 0 bases, with 15 bases left between them.

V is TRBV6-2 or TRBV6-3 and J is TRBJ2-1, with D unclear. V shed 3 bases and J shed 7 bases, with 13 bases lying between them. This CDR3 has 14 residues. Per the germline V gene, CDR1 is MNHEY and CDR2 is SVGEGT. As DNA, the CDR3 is TGTGCCAGCAGTTATCTCGGCCCGTGGAATGAGCAGTTCTTC. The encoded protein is CASSYLGPWNEQFF.

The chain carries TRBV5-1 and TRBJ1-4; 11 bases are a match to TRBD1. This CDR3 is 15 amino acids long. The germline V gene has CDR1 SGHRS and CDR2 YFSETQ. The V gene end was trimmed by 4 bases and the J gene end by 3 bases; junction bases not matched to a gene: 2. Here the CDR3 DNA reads TGCGCCAGCAGCGGACAGGGGGCGGCTAATGAAAAACTGTTTTTT. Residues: CASSGQGAANEKLFF.

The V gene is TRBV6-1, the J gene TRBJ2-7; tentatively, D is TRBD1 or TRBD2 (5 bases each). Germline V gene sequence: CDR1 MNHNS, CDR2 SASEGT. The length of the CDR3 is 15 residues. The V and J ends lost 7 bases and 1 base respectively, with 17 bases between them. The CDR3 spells CASIRGRGASYEQYV. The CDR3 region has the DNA TGTGCCAGCATCCGAGGTCGGGGCGCTTCCTACGAGCAGTACGTC.

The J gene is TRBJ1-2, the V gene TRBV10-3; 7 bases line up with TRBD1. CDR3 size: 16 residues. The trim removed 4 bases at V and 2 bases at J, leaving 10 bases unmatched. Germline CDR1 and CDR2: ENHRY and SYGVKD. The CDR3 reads CAISVRQGSTNYGYTF. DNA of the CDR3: TGTGCCATCAGTGTTAGACAGGGCAGTACAAACTATGGCTACACCTTC.

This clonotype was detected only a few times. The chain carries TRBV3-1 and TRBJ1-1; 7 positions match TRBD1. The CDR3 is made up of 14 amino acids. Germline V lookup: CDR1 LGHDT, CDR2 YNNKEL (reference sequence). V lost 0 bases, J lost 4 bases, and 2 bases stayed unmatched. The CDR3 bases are TGTGCCAGCAGCCAAGATAACAGGGGCACTGAAGCTTTCTTT. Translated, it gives CASSQDNRGTEAFF. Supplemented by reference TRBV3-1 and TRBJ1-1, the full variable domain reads DTAVSQTPKYLVTQMGNDKSIKCEQNLGHDTMYWYKQDSKKFLKIMFSYNNKELIINETVPNRFSPKSPDKAHLNLHINSLELGDSAVYFCASSQDNRGTEAFFGQGTRLTVV.

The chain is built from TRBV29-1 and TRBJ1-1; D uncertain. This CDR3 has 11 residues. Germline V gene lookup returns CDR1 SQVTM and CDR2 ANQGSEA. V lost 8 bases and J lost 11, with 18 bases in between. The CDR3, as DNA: TGCAGCCACAACATAGAGGGAGCCGCTTTCTTT. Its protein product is CSHNIEGAAFF.

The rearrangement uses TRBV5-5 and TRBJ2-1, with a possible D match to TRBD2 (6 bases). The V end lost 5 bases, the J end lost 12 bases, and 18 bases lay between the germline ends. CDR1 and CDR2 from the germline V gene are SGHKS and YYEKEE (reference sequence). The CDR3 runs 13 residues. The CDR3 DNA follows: TGTGCCAGCAGGCCGCCGGGAGAAATGCGGCAGTTCTTC. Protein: CASRPPGEMRQFF.